This T cell receptor (beta chain) originates from a study of blood T cells in healthy people across ages. Across the study: Per every two T cells, about one barcoded beta molecule was captured by template switching. Study results and limitations: A strong correlation was seen between TCR beta diversity and naive T cell percentage. Compared with aged donors, long-lived donors showed fewer expanded clones, suggesting selection.

Concerning this clonotype itself: Its antigen remains unidentified.

A second about 6 to 12 cycle PCR used barcoded and J-beta primers. Each CDR3 protein gets one entry after TCRdb re-called the 5' RACE reads with MiXCR. The sample has over a million distinct CDR3 sequences; approximately 38% are singletons. The clonotype comes from a woman aged 18-29 years in good health. Sequenced input: blood.

CDR3 sequence reads: CASSSGLYGNEQFF. The CDR3 region has the DNA TGTGCCAGCAGTTCAGGGTTGTACGGCAATGAGCAGTTCTTC. The chain employs TRBV28 and TRBJ2-1; a possible D gene is TRBD1 (5 bases). The CDR3 is 14 residues long. Deletions cut 4 bases from V and 6 bases from J, with 13 bases between. Looked up from germline, CDR1 is MDHEN and CDR2 is SYDVKM.